A single T cell receptor (beta chain) is shown here with its context. The specificity of this receptor is unknown. Being one base from a much bigger clone, this may be a read error. From its cysteine to its phenylalanine, the CDR3 spans 15 amino acids. The entry retains the CDR3 DNA only, 45 bases that are in frame from base 1. The germline V gene sets CDR1 to LGHNA and CDR2 to YSLEER. Systemically healthy Caucasian individuals from Russia, 35 to 50 in total and aged about 6 to 95 years, were included as donors. Each donor gave about 10 milliliters of peripheral blood, drawn into EDTA-treated Vacutainer tubes. Ficoll-Paque density-gradient centrifugation was used to isolate PBMCs, with at least 7 million per sample. Total RNA was extracted from PBMCs with Trizol reagent, with at least 5 micrograms obtained per sample. The percentages of naive CD45RAhigh/CD27high T cells were determined by flow cytometry on a PBMC aliquot from every donor.

The sample comes from a study of blood T cells in healthy people across ages (dated by TCRdb to the mid-2010s). For the wider study: In model experiments, roughly one uniquely barcoded TCR beta cDNA molecule per two T cells was captured by template switching. Two additional independent replicas of 1 million unique cDNA reads from the same blood draw were analyzed for two donors (one aged 18 to 29 and one aged 80 or older). To avoid experimental bias, donors of different ages were distributed randomly across sequencing lanes. The donors were divided into four age groups: young (average around 16 years), middle-aged (roughly 42), aged (approximately 59) and long-lived (82). Using deep sequencing normalized with unique cDNA molecular identifiers, the study measured how TCR beta repertoire diversity changes with age. What the study reported, not specific to this receptor: Compared with the aged group, the long-lived group had more naive CD4+ T cells, fewer expanded clones and increased TCR diversity, a pattern suggesting age selection. Estimates of total diversity based on one million sequenced T cells were regarded as lower bounds and as underestimates. As age increased, observed TCR beta diversity per million T cells dropped in a roughly linear way, and a significant reduction was already evident by age roughly 36. Since profiling was done on bulk unsorted PBMCs, naive and antigen-experienced compartments could not be conclusively compared. Because the CMV infection status of the donors was unknown, age-related changes in expanded clonotypes may potentially have been confounded. There was a strong correlation between observed TCR beta diversity and the percentage of naive T cells measured by flow cytometry.

Library method: 5' RACE. The data were produced on an Illumina HiSeq 2500. A second PCR of roughly 6 to 11 cycles was run with a J-beta primer mix and a sample-barcoded 5' primer. Each TCR beta cDNA molecule received a unique molecular identifier from a template-switch 5' adaptor carrying 12 random nucleotides. Each sample yielded at least 2.5 million CDR3-containing paired-end reads. First-strand cDNA synthesis was performed from all RNA using the Mint cDNA synthesis kit, with priming by a TRBC-specific oligonucleotide. After uracil-DNA glycosylase treatment, a first 18-cycle PCR used universal primers M1SS and BC2_uni_R on all cDNA. As for the original processing: Normalization of each sample was performed by random selection of 1 million high-quality reads, each carrying a distinct molecular identifier. Reads sharing molecular identifiers were discarded rather than binned into consensus sequences. MiTCR, set to a Q25 quality threshold and the strictest error-elimination algorithm, was used for CDR3 identification, clonotype clustering and error correction. Lower-bound total TCR beta diversity was estimated with a nonparametric unseen species model using Euler transformation. The public reads were run again by TCRdb, first through fastp at Q25 and then through MiXCR, and only productive beta chains were kept. All rows with the same CDR3 protein become a single entry with the most common DNA and genes. The V and J calls come from TCRdb's annotation, not from the publication. Across this sample there are about 900,000 distinct CDR3 sequences, with roughly 43% seen only once. Over 10% of the sample rests with the top ten.

The TCR was taken from a man aged 25 to 40 in good health. The sample was blood. The chain is encoded by TRBV4-3 joined to TRBJ2-1; TRBD2 might be the D gene, on 5 matching bases. The DNA reads TGCGCCAGCAGCCAAGTCGCGGACGGGGTCAATGAGCAGTTATTC. Protein translation: CASSQVADGVNEQLF.